This T cell receptor (beta chain) was found in a study of blood T cell repertoires in COVID-19. Across the whole study: Both acute and convalescent COVID-19 samples were obtained from the United States, Italy and Spain. T cells, B-cell-depleted T cells, or PBMCs supplied cDNA or gDNA.

Using immunoSEQ multiplex PCR, the repertoire was profiled, and TCRdb retains in-frame clones only, with some absent. The table shows 110,000 or so clones, with 80% to 90% occurring only once. CDR1 and CDR2 (germline): SGHVS, FNYEAQ. With 1 base removed from V and 5 bases from J, the gap between germline ends came to 17 bases. The CDR3 length is 16 residues. The TCR was taken from a woman aged 50 to 60 with acute or convalescent COVID-19. The chain links TRBV7-6 to TRBJ1-1; a weak D match, TRBD1 (6 bases). Material for sequencing was peripheral blood. CDR3 sequence reads: CASSLGGRGTGTEAFF. Written as DNA, the CDR3 is TGTGCCAGCAGCTTAGGGGGGCGGGGGACGGGAACTGAAGCTTTCTTT.